This T cell receptor beta chain was found in a study of control samples from healthy donors and cancer patients. There are 12 residues in the CDR3. Trimming shortened V by 4 bases and J by 6 bases, and 9 bases separated the two germline ends. The germline CDR1 and CDR2 sequences are SGHAT and FQNNGV. Profiled with immunoSEQ multiplex PCR; TCRdb holds only in-frame clones, not every one. The sample contains around 120,000 clones, around 89% of which appear only once. This chain joins TRBV11-2 and TRBJ1-1; unclear D gene. Sequencing was performed on PBMCs. The TCR comes from a woman between 50 and 59 years old with colorectal cancer. The CDR3 DNA sequence: TGTGCCAGCAGCTCACGGGGAGCTGAAGCTTTCTTT. Encoded protein: CASSSRGAEAFF.